This T cell receptor (beta chain) is from a study of T cell responses to AZD1222 COVID-19 vaccine. Study results and limitations: Nearly half of spike-specific TCRs reportedly target unmutated variant regions. The sample set comprised mostly white British donors with more females, and clonal diversity was possibly underestimated. Sampling that yielded the repertoires occurred only after the peak T cell response.

Comments on this clone: Its antigen is undetermined.

Assay: immunoSEQ multiplex PCR; the TCRdb copy retains only in-frame clones and omits some. The sample contains about 120,000 clones, 92% of which appear only once. The sequence was collected from an adult in good health. The specimen was peripheral blood, collected on day 0 of AZD1222 vaccination.

The CDR3 is CASTPRLAVYNEQFF. In DNA, the CDR3 is TGTGCCAGCACCCCGAGGCTAGCGGTTTACAATGAGCAGTTCTTC. The V call is TRBV9, the J call TRBJ2-1, with 7 bases fitting TRBD2. CDR1 is SGDLS and CDR2 is YYNGEE in the germline V gene. The V segment lost 6 bases and the J segment 4 bases; nucleotides outside the gene matches: 10. CDR3 length: 15 residues. The whole variable domain, remainder taken from reference TRBV9 and TRBJ2-1, is DSGVTQTPKHLITATGQRVTLRCSPRSGDLSVYWYQQSLDQGLQFLIQYYNGEERAKGNILERFSAQQFPDLHSELNLSSLELGDSALYFCASTPRLAVYNEQFFGPGTRLTVL.